This TCR beta chain was sequenced during a study of T cell repertoires in cytomegalovirus infection. Study as a whole: It was recently identified HLA-C-restricted and well-studied HLA-B-restricted CMV epitopes that the study used. Indicated by public TCR beta signatures were CMV infection and matching HLA type.

This clonotype came up a few times. Its antigen is as yet unknown. One entry per CDR3 protein results from TCRdb running MiXCR on the reads. Altogether about 920,000 distinct CDR3 sequences are present, 30% to 40% being singletons, with the ten largest covering under 15%. Germline V lookup: CDR1 SGHVS, CDR2 FQNEAQ. Trimming took 5 bases from V and 4 from J; bases not matched to a gene: 9. CDR3 length equals 16 residues. The material was cultured CD8+ T cells from PBMCs, obtained from culture after CMV antigen stimulation. The chain joins TRBV7-8 to TRBJ2-1; 9 bases line up with TRBD2. The receptor's source is a human donor in good health (CMV status not recorded). Some clones in this sample may be carry-over from other donors' samples. The CDR3 spells CASSISAGGTYNEQFF. CDR3 DNA: TGTGCCAGCAGCATTAGCGCGGGGGGGACTTACAATGAGCAGTTCTTC.